The clone carrying this TCR beta chain has only a few counts. The antigen remains undetermined. Trimming stripped 7 bases from V and 1 base from J, with 26 bases between. CDR3 size: 18 residues. Germline CDR1 and CDR2: ENHRY and SYGVKD. Libraries were made from TCR beta cDNA, and they carried unique molecular identifiers. Out of about 1 to 11 million T cells, 470,000 or so cDNA molecules were generated. TCRdb fed the PCR reads into MiXCR, producing one record per CDR3 protein. Among approximately 690,000 distinct CDR3 sequences listed, 55% to 60% were seen once. This sample is drawn from a study of post-analysis software for immune sequencing data. Study as a whole: Courses of disease covered relapsing-remitting, secondary progressive and progressive-relapsing multiple sclerosis. General observations from the study: In patients, TRBV5-6, TRBV5-1 and TRBV20-1 belonged to five or six TRBV segments found more frequently than in controls.

The chain has TRBV10-3 and TRBJ2-7, with D possibly matching TRBD2 (5 bases). The receptor was isolated from a girl under 10 years old with multiple sclerosis. What was sequenced was blood. The CDR3 reads CAIKNAGIDGEGSYEQYF. CDR3 in DNA: TGTGCCATCAAAAACGCAGGAATCGATGGTGAGGGATCCTACGAGCAGTACTTC.